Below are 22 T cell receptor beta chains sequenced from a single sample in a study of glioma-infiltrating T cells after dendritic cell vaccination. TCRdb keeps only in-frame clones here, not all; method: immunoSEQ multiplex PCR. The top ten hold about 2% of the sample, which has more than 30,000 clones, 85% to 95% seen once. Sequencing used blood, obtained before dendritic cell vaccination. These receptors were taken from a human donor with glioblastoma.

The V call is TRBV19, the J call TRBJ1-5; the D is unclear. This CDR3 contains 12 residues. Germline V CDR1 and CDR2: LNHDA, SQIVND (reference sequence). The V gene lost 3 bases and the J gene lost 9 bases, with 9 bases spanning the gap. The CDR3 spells CASSIPRGPQHF. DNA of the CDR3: TGTGCCAGTAGTATCCCCCGGGGGCCCCAGCATTTT.

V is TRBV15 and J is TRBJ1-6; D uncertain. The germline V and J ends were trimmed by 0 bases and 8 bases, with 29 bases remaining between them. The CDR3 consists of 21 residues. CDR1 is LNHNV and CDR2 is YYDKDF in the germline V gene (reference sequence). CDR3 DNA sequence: TGTGCCACCAGCAGAGATCGAAGGGAGAGCTCGGCGATAGAGGACCATTCACCCCTCCACTTT. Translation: CATSRDRRESSAIEDHSPLHF.

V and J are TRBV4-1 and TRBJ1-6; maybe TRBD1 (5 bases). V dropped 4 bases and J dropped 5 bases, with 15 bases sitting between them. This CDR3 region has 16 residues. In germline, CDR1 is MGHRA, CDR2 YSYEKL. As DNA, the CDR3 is TGCGCCAGCAGCCGCAGGGTACTTACAAATAATTCACCCCTCCACTTT. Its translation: CASSRRVLTNNSPLHF.

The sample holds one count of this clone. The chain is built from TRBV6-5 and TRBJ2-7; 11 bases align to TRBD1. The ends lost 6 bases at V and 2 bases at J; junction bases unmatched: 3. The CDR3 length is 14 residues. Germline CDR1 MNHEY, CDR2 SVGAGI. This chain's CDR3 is CASSRDRGAYEQYF. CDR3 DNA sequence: TGTGCCAGCAGCCGGGACAGGGGGGCCTACGAGCAGTACTTC.

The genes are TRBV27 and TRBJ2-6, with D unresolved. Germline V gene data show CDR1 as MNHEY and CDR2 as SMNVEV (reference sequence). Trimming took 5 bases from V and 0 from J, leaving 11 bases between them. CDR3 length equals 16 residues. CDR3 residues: CASSRMRGSGANVLTF. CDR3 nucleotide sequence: TGTGCCAGCAGTAGAATGCGTGGCTCTGGGGCCAACGTCCTGACTTTC.

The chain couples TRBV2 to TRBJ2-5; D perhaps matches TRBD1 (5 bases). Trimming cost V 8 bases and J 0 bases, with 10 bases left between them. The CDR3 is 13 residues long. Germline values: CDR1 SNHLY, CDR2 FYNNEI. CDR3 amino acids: CASLEDNQETQYF. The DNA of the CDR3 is TGTGCCAGCCTAGAGGACAACCAAGAGACCCAGTACTTC.

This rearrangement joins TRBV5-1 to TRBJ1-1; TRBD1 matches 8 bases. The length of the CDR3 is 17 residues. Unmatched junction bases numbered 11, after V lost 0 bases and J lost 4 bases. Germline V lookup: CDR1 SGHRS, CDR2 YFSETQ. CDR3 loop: CASSLDGQGQLGTEAFF. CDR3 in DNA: TGCGCCAGCAGCTTGGACGGACAGGGTCAATTGGGCACTGAAGCTTTCTTT.

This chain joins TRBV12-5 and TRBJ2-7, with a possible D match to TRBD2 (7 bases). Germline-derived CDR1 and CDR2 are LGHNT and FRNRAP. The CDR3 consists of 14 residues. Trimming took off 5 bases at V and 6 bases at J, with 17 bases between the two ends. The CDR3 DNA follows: TGTGCTAGTGGTACCTTGGGGGGGCTTAGCGAGCAGTACTTC. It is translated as CASGTLGGLSEQYF.

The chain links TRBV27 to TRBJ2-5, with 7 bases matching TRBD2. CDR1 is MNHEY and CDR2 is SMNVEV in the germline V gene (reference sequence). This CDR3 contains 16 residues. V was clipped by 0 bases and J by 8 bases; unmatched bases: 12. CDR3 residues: CASSLSRASGRQTQYF. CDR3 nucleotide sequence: TGTGCCAGCAGTTTATCGAGGGCTAGCGGACGTCAAACCCAGTACTTC.

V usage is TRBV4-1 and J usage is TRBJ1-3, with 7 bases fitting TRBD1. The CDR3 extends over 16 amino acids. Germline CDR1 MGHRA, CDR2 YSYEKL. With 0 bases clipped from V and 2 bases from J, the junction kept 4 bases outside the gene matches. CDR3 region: CASSQEGGLAGNTIYF. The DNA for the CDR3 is TGCGCCAGCAGCCAAGAAGGGGGCCTGGCTGGAAACACCATATATTTT.

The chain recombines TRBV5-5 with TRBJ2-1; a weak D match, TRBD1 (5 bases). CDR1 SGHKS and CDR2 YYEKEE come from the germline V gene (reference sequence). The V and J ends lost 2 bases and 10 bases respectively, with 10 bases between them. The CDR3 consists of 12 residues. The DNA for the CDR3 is TGTGCCAGCAGCTTAGGGGATATAGAGCAGTTCTTC. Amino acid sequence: CASSLGDIEQFF.

This CDR3 reads CASSQAPGTLNQPQHF. The DNA of the CDR3 is TGCGCCAGCAGCCAAGCTCCCGGGACACTTAATCAGCCCCAGCATTTT. The chain employs TRBV4-1 and TRBJ1-5, with D perhaps TRBD1 (6 bases). From germline, CDR1 is MGHRA and CDR2 YSYEKL. V lost 1 base to trimming and J lost 4 bases, with 14 bases between them. The CDR3 is made up of 16 amino acids.

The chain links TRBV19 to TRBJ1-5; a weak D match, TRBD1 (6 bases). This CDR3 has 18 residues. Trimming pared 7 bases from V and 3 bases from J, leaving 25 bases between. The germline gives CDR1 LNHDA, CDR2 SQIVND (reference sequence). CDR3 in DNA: TGTGCCAGTACAGACTCCCCAATCCAGGGGTTCCTCAATCAGCCCCAGCATTTT. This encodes CASTDSPIQGFLNQPQHF.

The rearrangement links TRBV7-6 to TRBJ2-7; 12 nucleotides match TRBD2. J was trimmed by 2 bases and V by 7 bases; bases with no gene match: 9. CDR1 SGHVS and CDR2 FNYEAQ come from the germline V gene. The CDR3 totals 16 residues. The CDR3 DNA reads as TGTGCCAGCATCGGACTAGCGGGGAACCAGGCCTACGAGCAGTACTTC. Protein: CASIGLAGNQAYEQYF.

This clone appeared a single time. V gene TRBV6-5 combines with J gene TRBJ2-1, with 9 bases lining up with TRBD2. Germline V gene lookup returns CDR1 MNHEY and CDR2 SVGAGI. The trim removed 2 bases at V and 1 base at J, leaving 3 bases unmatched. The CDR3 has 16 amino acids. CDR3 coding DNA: TGTGCCAGCAGTTACCGGCGGGGGGGGTCCTACAATGAGCAGTTCTTC. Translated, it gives CASSYRRGGSYNEQFF.

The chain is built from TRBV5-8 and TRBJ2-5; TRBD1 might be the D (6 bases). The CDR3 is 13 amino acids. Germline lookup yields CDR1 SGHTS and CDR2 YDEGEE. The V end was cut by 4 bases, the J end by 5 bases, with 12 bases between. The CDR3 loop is CASSEQGYETQYF. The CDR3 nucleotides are TGTGCCAGCAGCGAACAGGGCTACGAGACCCAGTACTTC.

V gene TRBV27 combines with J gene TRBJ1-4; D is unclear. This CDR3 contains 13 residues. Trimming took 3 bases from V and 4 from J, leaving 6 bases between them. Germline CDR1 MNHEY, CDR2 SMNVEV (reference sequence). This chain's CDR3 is CASSLRFNEKLFF. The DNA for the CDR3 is TGTGCCAGCAGTTTGCGATTTAATGAAAAACTGTTTTTT.

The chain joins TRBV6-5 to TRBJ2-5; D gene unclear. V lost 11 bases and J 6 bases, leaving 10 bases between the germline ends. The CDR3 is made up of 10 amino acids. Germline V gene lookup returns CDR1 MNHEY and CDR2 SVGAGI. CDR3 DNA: TGTGCCGGCGATGGGCAGACCCAGTACTTC. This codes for CAGDGQTQYF.

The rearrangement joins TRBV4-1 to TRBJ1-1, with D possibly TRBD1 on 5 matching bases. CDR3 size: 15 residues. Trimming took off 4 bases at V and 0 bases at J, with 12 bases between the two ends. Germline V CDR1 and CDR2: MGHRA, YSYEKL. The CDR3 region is CASSRIQVVNTEAFF. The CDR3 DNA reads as TGCGCCAGCAGCCGGATACAGGTTGTGAACACTGAAGCTTTCTTT.

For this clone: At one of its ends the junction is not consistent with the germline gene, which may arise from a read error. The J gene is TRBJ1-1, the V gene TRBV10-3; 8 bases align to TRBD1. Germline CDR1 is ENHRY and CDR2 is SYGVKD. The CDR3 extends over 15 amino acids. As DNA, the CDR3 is TGTGCCAGCAGTGACTCGGACAGGGAATCTTCTGAAGCTTTCTTT. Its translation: CASSDSDRESSEAFF.

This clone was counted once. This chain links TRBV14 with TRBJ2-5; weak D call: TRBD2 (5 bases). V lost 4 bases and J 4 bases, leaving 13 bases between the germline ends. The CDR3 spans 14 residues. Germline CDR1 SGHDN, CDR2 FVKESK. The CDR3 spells CASSPTGLVETQYF. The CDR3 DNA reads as TGTGCCAGCAGCCCCACGGGGTTGGTAGAGACCCAGTACTTC.

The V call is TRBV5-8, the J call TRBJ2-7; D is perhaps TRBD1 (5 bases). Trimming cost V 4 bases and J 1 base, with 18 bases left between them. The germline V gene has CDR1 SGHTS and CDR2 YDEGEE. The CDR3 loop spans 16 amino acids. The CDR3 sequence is CASSGATFRDSYEQYF. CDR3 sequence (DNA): TGTGCCAGCAGCGGGGCGACATTTAGGGATTCCTACGAGCAGTACTTC. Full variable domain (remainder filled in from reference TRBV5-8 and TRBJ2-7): EAGVTQSPTHLIKTRGQQATLRCSPISGHTSVYWYQQALGLGLQFLLWYDEGEERNRGNFPPRFSGRQFPNYSSELNVNALELEDSALYLCASSGATFRDSYEQYFGPGTRLTVT.